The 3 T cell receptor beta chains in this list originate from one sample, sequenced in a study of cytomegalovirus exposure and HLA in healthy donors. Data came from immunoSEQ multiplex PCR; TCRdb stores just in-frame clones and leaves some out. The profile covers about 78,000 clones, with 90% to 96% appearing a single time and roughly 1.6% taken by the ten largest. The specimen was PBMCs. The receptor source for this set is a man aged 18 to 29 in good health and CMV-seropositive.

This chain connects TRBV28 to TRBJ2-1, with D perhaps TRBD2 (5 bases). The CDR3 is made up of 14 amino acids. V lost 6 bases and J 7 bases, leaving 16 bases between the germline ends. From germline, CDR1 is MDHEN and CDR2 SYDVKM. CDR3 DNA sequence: TGTGCCAGCAGGCCGAGCGGACCCAGGAATGAGCAGTTCTTC. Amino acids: CASRPSGPRNEQFF. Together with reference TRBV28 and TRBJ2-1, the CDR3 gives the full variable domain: DVKVTQSSRYLVKRTGEKVFLECVQDMDHENMFWYRQDPGLGLRLIYFSYDVKMKEKGDIPEGYSVSREKKERFSLILESASTNQTSMYLCASRPSGPRNEQFFGPGTRLTVL.

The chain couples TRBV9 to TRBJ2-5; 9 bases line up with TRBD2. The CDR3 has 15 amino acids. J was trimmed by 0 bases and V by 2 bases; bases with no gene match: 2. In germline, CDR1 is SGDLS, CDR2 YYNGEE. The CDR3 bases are TGTGCCAGCAGCGTTAGCGGGAGCTACCAAGAGACCCAGTACTTC. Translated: CASSVSGSYQETQYF.

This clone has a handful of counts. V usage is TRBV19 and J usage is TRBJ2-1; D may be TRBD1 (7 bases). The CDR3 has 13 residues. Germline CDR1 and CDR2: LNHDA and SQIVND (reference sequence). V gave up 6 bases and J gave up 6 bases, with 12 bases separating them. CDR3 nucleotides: TGTGCCAGTAGCCACAGGGGAGGCAATGAGCAGTTCTTC. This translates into CASSHRGGNEQFF.